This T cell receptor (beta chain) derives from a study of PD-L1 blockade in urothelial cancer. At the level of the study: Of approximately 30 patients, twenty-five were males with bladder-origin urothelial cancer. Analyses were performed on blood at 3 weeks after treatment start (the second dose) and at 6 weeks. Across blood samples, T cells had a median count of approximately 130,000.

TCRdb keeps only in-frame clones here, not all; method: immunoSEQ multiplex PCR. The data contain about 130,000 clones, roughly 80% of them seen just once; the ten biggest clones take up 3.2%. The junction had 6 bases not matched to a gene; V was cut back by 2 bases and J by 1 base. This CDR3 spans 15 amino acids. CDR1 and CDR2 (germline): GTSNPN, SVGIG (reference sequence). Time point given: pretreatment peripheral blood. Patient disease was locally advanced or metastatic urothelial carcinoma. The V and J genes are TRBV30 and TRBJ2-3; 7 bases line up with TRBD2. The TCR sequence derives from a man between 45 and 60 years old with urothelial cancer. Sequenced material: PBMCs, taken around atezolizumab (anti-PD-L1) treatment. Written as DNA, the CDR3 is TGTGCCTGGAGTTTAGGGGCGGGAGGCACAGATACGCAGTATTTT. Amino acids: CAWSLGAGGTDTQYF.